The rows below give T cell receptor beta chains drawn from one sample of a study of cytomegalovirus exposure and HLA in healthy donors. Here immunoSEQ multiplex PCR was the method, and the copy in TCRdb shows in-frame clones only, minus some. The listing records 150,000 to 200,000 clones. The source material was PBMCs. The source is a woman aged 18-29 years in good health and CMV-seropositive. The CDR3 runs from the conserved cysteine through the conserved F or W. D genes are given only for firm matches.

v_gene: TRBV6-6; d_gene: TRBD1; j_gene: TRBJ2-7; CDR3nt: TGTGCCAGCAGTCCCGGGACAGGGTTCTCCTACGAGCAGTACTTC; CDR3aa: CASSPGTGFSYEQYF
v_gene: TRBV5-1; d_gene: TRBD2; j_gene: TRBJ2-7; CDR3nt: TGCGCCAGCAGCCGGGGGGTAGCGGGAGTCTACGAGCAGTACTTC; CDR3aa: CASSRGVAGVYEQYF
v_gene: TRBV6-5; d_gene: TRBD2; j_gene: TRBJ2-7; CDR3nt: TGTGCCAGCAGTTACTCCGGGACTAGGCTGTACTTC; CDR3aa: CASSYSGTRLYF
v_gene: TRBV29-1; d_gene: NA; j_gene: TRBJ2-5; CDR3nt: TGCAGCGTTGCTCCGCAAGAGACCCAGTACTTC; CDR3aa: CSVAPQETQYF
v_gene: TRBV5-1; d_gene: TRBD1; j_gene: TRBJ2-5; CDR3nt: TGCGCCAGCAGCTTCGCAGGGGGCTCTCCACAAGAGACCCAGTACTTC; CDR3aa: CASSFAGGSPQETQYF
v_gene: TRBV19; d_gene: NA; j_gene: TRBJ2-7; CDR3nt: TGTGCCAGTAGTATCGCCTTTGCGGGGAACTACGAGCAGTACTTC; CDR3aa: CASSIAFAGNYEQYF
v_gene: TRBV4-2; d_gene: TRBD2; j_gene: TRBJ2-3; CDR3nt: TGTGCCAGCAGCCAAGATCGTCTAGCGGGGGGGCCCGCAGATACGCAGTATTTT; CDR3aa: CASSQDRLAGGPADTQYF
v_gene: TRBV29-1; d_gene: NA; j_gene: TRBJ1-2; CDR3nt: TGCAGCGTTGAGCCAGGGATTAACTATGGCTACACCTTC; CDR3aa: CSVEPGINYGYTF
v_gene: TRBV5-4; d_gene: NA; j_gene: TRBJ2-7; CDR3nt: TGTGCCAGCAGTCCGGGACTTACCTCCTACGAGCAGTACTTC; CDR3aa: CASSPGLTSYEQYF
v_gene: TRBV18; d_gene: NA; j_gene: TRBJ1-4; CDR3nt: TGTGCCAGCTCACCCCTTTCCGAAAAACTGTTTTTT; CDR3aa: CASSPLSEKLFF
v_gene: TRBV5-6; d_gene: NA; j_gene: TRBJ1-1; CDR3nt: TGTGCCAGCAGCTTGGCAGGGGAAGCTTTCTTT; CDR3aa: CASSLAGEAFF
v_gene: TRBV18; d_gene: NA; j_gene: TRBJ2-7; CDR3nt: TGTGCCAGCTCACCAGAACTCGACTACGAGCAGTACTTC; CDR3aa: CASSPELDYEQYF
v_gene: TRBV6-5; d_gene: NA; j_gene: TRBJ2-1; CDR3nt: TGTGCCAGCGGGACATTGAATGAGCAGTTCTTC; CDR3aa: CASGTLNEQFF
v_gene: TRBV29-1; d_gene: TRBD1; j_gene: TRBJ1-2; CDR3nt: TGCAGCGCTGAGACAGGGAGCTATGGCTACACCTTC; CDR3aa: CSAETGSYGYTF
v_gene: TRBV5-4; d_gene: TRBD2; j_gene: TRBJ2-7; CDR3nt: TGTGCCAGCAGCTCGATGACTAGCGGGGAGCGCGAGCAGTACTTC; CDR3aa: CASSSMTSGEREQYF
v_gene: TRBV2; d_gene: TRBD1; j_gene: TRBJ2-2; CDR3nt: TGTGCCAGCAGGTTAGACAGGGGTGGCACCGGGGAGCTGTTTTTT; CDR3aa: CASRLDRGGTGELFF
v_gene: TRBV29-1; d_gene: NA; j_gene: TRBJ2-1; CDR3nt: TGCAGCGTGACCGGGACTCCATACAATGAGCAGTTCTTC; CDR3aa: CSVTGTPYNEQFF
v_gene: TRBV6-5; d_gene: NA; j_gene: TRBJ1-1; CDR3nt: TGTGCCAGCAGTTCGCGCGGAGTGACGAACACTGAAGCTTTCTTT; CDR3aa: CASSSRGVTNTEAFF
v_gene: TRBV7-9; d_gene: TRBD2; j_gene: TRBJ2-3; CDR3nt: TGTGCCAGCAGCCCACCACGGGGGGGCGGAGATGAAACAGATACGCAGTATTTT; CDR3aa: CASSPPRGGGDETDTQYF
v_gene: TRBV6-6; d_gene: TRBD1; j_gene: TRBJ1-6; CDR3nt: TGTGCCAGCAGTTTGCCTCCGGGACAGGGGATTTCACCCCTCCACTTT; CDR3aa: CASSLPPGQGISPLHF
v_gene: TRBV6-5; d_gene: TRBD1; j_gene: TRBJ2-7; CDR3nt: TGTGCCAGCAGTTACCTAGGCAGGGGGCACTACGAGCAGTACTTC; CDR3aa: CASSYLGRGHYEQYF
v_gene: TRBV4-3; d_gene: TRBD1; j_gene: TRBJ2-3; CDR3nt: TGCGCCAGCAGCCCACAGGGGGGAGATACGCAGTATTTT; CDR3aa: CASSPQGGDTQYF
v_gene: TRBV9; d_gene: TRBD1; j_gene: TRBJ2-1; CDR3nt: TGTGCCAGCAGCTCAAGGACAGGGGCCTGGGGGCAGTTCTTC; CDR3aa: CASSSRTGAWGQFF
v_gene: TRBV5-1; d_gene: NA; j_gene: TRBJ1-1; CDR3nt: TGCGCCAGCAGCTTGGGGGGCTTGAACACTGAAGCTTTCTTT; CDR3aa: CASSLGGLNTEAFF